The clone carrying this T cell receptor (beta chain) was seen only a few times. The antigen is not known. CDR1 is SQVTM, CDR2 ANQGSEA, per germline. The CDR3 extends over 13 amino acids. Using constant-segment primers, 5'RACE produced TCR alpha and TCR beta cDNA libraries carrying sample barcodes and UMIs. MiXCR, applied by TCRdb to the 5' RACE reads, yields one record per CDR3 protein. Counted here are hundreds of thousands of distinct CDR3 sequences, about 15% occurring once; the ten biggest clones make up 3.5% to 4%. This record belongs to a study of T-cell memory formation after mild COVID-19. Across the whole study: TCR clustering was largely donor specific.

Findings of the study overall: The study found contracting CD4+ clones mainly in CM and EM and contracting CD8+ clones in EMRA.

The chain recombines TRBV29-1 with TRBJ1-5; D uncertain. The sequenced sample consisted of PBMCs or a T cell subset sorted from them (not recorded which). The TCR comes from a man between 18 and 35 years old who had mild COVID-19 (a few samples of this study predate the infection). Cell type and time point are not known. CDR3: CGLINREYQPQHF. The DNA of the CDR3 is TGCGGGCTGATCAACCGGGAATATCAGCCCCAGCATTTT.